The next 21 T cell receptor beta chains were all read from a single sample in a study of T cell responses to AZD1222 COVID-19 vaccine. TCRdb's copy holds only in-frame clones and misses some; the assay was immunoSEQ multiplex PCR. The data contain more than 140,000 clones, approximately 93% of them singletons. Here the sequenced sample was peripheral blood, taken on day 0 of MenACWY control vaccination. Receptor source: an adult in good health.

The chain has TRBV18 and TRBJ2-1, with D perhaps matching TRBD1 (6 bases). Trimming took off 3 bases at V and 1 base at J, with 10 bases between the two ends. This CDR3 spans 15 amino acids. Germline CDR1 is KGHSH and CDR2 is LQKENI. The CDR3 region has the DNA TGTGCCAGCTCACCCGACAGGACTTCCTACAATGAGCAGTTCTTC. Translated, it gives CASSPDRTSYNEQFF.

This chain's CDR3 is CASTTTGGGKLFF. CDR3 in DNA: TGTGCCAGCACCACGACAGGGGGCGGAAAACTGTTTTTT. V usage is TRBV2 and J usage is TRBJ1-4; 10 bases are shared with TRBD1. From germline, CDR1 is SNHLY and CDR2 FYNNEI. V trimming: 7 bases; J trimming: 10 bases; junction bases outside the gene matches: 6. This CDR3 has 13 amino acids. Supplemented by reference TRBV2 and TRBJ1-4, the full variable domain reads EPEVTQTPSHQVTQMGQEVILRCVPISNHLYFYWYRQILGQKVEFLVSFYNNEISEKSEIFDDQFSVERPDGSNFTLKIRSTKLEDSAMYFCASTTTGGGKLFFGSGTQLSVL.

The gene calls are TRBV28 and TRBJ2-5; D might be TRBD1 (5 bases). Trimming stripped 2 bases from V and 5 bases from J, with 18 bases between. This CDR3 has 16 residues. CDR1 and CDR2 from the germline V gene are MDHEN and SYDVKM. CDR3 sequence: CASSLPSGRVGETQYF. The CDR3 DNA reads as TGTGCCAGCAGTTTACCCTCGGGCAGGGTAGGTGAGACCCAGTACTTC. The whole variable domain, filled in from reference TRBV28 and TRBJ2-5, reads DVKVTQSSRYLVKRTGEKVFLECVQDMDHENMFWYRQDPGLGLRLIYFSYDVKMKEKGDIPEGYSVSREKKERFSLILESASTNQTSMYLCASSLPSGRVGETQYFGPGTRLLVL.

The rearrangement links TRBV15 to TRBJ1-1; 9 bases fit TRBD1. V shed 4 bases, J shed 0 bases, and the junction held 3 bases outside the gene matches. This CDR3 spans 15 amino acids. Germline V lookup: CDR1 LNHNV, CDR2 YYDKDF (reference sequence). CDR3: CATSTDRGMNTEAFF. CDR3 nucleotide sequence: TGTGCCACCAGCACGGACAGGGGAATGAACACTGAAGCTTTCTTT.

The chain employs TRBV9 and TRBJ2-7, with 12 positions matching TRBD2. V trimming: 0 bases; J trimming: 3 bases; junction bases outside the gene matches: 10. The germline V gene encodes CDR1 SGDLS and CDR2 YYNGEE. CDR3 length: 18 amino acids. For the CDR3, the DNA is TGTGCCAGCAGCGTAGCCTGGGCCGGGACTAGCGGGTTCTACGAGCAGTACTTC. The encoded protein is CASSVAWAGTSGFYEQYF.

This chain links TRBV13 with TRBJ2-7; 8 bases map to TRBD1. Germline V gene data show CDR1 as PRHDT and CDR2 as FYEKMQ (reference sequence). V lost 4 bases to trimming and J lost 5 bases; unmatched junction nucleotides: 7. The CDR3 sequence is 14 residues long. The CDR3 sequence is CASSSLGQVHEQYF. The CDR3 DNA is TGTGCCAGCAGCTCCCTGGGACAGGTCCACGAGCAGTACTTC.

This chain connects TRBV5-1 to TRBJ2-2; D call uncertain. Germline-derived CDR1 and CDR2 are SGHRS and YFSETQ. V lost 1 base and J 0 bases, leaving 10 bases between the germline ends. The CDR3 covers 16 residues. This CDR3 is CASSLRAEANTGELFF. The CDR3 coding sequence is TGCGCCAGCAGCTTGAGGGCGGAAGCGAACACCGGGGAGCTGTTTTTT.

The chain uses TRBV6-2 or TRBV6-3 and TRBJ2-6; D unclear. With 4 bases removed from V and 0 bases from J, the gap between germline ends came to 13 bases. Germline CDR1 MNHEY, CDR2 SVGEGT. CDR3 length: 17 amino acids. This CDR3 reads CASSSRTALSGANVLTF. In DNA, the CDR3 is TGTGCCAGCAGTTCCAGGACGGCCCTCTCTGGGGCCAACGTCCTGACTTTC.

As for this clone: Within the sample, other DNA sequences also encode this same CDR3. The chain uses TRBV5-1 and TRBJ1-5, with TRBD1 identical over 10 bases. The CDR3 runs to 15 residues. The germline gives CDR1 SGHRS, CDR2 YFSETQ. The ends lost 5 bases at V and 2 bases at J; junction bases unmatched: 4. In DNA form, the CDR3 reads TGCGCCAGCAGTTTAGGGACAGGGGGCAATCAGCCCCAGCATTTT. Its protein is CASSLGTGGNQPQHF.

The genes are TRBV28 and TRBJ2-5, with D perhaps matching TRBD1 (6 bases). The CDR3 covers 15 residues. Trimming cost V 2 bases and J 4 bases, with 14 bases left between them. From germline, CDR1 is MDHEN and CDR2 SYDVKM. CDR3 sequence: CASSLQAGAGETQYF. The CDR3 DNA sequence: TGTGCCAGCAGTTTACAGGCAGGGGCCGGAGAGACCCAGTACTTC. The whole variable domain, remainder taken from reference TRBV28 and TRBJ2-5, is DVKVTQSSRYLVKRTGEKVFLECVQDMDHENMFWYRQDPGLGLRLIYFSYDVKMKEKGDIPEGYSVSREKKERFSLILESASTNQTSMYLCASSLQAGAGETQYFGPGTRLLVL.

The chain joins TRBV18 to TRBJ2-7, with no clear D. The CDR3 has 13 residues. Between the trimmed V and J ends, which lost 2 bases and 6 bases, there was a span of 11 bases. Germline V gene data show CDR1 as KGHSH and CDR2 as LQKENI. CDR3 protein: CASSPDRTGEQYF. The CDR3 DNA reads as TGTGCCAGCTCACCAGATCGGACGGGCGAGCAGTACTTC.

DNA of the CDR3: TGCGCCAGCAGCCAAGTAGCGCAGTACGAGCAGTACTTC. Translation gives CASSQVAQYEQYF. The chain carries TRBV4-1 and TRBJ2-7, with a tentative D call TRBD2 (5 bases). Trimming cost V 1 base and J 4 bases, with 8 bases left between them. The germline gives CDR1 MGHRA, CDR2 YSYEKL. This CDR3 has 13 residues.

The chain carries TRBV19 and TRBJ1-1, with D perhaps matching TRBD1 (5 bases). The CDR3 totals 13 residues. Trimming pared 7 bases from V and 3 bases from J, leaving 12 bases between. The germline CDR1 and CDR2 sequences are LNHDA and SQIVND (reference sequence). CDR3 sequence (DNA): TGTGCCAGTAAGGATTCGGGGCACACTGAAGCTTTCTTT. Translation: CASKDSGHTEAFF.

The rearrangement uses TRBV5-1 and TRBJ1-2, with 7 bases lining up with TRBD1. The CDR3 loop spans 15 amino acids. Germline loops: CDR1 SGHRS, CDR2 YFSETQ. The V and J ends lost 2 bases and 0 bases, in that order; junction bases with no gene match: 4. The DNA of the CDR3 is TGCGCCAGCAGCTTCGGGACAGCAACTAACTATGGCTACACCTTC. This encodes CASSFGTATNYGYTF.

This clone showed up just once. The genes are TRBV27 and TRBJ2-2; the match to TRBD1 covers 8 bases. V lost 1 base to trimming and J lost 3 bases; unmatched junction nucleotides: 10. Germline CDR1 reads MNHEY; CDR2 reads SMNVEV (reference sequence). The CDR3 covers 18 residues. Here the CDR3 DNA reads TGTGCCAGCAGTTTATGGTACCCTGGACAGGGATACACCGGGGAGCTGTTTTTT. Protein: CASSLWYPGQGYTGELFF.

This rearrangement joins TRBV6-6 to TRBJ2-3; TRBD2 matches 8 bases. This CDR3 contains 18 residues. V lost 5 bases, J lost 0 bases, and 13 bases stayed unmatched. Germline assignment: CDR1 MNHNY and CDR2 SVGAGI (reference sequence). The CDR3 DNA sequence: TGTGCCAGCAGTCCAGGACCGCGGGGGGACCCTAGCACAGATACGCAGTATTTT. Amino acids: CASSPGPRGDPSTDTQYF.

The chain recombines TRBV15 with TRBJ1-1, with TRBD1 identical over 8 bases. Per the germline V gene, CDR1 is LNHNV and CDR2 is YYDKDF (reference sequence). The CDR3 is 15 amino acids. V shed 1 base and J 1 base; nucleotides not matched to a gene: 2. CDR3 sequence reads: CATSRGTGGNTEAFF. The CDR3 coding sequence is TGTGCCACCAGCAGAGGCACAGGGGGGAACACTGAAGCTTTCTTT.

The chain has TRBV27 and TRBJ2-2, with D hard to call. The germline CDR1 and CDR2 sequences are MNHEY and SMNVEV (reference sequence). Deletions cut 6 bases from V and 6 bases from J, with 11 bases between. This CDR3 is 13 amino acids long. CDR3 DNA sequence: TGTGCCAGCAGGGCAACGAGTCCCGGGGAGCTGTTTTTT. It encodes CASRATSPGELFF.

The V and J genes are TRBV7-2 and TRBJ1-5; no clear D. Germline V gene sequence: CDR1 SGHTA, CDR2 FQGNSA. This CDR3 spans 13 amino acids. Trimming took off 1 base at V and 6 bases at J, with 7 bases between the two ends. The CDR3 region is CASSLDPSQPQHF. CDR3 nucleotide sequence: TGTGCCAGCAGCTTAGACCCGTCTCAGCCCCAGCATTTT.

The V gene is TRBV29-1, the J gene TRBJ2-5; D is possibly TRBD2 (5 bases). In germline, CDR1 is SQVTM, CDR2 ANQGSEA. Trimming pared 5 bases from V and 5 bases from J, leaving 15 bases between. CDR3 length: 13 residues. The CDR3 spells CSVFRGRGETQYF. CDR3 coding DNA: TGCAGCGTTTTCCGAGGGCGCGGGGAGACCCAGTACTTC.

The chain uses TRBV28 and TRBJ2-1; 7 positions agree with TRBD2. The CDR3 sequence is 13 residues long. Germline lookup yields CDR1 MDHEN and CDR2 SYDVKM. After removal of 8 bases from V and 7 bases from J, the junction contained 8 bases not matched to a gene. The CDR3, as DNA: TGTGCCAGCGGCCAGGGAGGGCGGAATGAGCAGTTCTTC. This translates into CASGQGGRNEQFF.